This T cell receptor (beta chain) originates from a study of a mutant IDH1 vaccine in newly diagnosed glioma. Whole-study context: Vaccinations were initiated 4-6 weeks following radiotherapy alone, or were given together with temozolomide cycles. Whole-study results and caveats: It was 80% to 95% of patients that developed vaccine-induced immune responses.

This clone has a single count. The antigen remains unidentified. The germline V gene has CDR1 SGHRS and CDR2 YFSETQ. V shed 0 bases, J shed 0 bases, and the junction held 4 bases outside the gene matches. The CDR3 loop spans 16 amino acids. Some clones are missing from TCRdb's copy, which holds only in-frame ones; the method was immunoSEQ multiplex PCR. The table has about 27,000 clones, approximately 80% seen once. Time point of the sample: week 5, during vaccination. Every vaccination contained 300 ug of the mutant IDH1 20-mer peptide and was paired with topical imiquimod. New WHO grade 3 or 4 IDH1-mutant, ATRX-lost astrocytomas were present in all donors.

The sample here was PBMCs, taken from a glioma patient whose treatment included an IDH1 peptide vaccine. This TCR was sampled from a middle-aged man with glioma. Some clones in this sample may be carry-over from other donors' samples. This chain uses TRBV5-1 with TRBJ2-3, with TRBD2 matching 7 bases. CDR3 region: CASSLGPSGSTDTQYF. The CDR3 DNA reads as TGCGCCAGCAGCTTGGGGCCTAGCGGTAGCACAGATACGCAGTATTTT.